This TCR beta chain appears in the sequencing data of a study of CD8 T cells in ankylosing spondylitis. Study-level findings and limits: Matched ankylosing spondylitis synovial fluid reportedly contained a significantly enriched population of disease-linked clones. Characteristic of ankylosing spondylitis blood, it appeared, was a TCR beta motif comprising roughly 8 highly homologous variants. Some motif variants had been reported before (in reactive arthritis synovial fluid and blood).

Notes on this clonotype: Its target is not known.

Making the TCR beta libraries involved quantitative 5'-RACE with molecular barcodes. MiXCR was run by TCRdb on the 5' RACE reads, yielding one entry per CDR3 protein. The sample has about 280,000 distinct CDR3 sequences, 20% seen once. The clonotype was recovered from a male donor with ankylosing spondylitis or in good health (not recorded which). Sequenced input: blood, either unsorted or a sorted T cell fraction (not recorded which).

The DNA of the CDR3 is TGTGCCAGCAGCCCCGAGCCAGTCACAGATACGCAGTATTTT. The encoded protein is CASSPEPVTDTQYF. J is TRBJ2-3 and V is TRBV7-3; no definite D call. The CDR3 is made up of 14 amino acids. Germline V gene lookup returns CDR1 SGHTA and CDR2 FQGTGA. V gave up 5 bases and J gave up 2 bases, with 11 bases separating them. The whole variable domain, remainder taken from reference TRBV7-3 and TRBJ2-3, is GAGVSQTPSNKVTEKGKYVELRCDPISGHTALYWYRQSLGQGPEFLIYFQGTGAADDSGLPNDRFFAVRPEGSVSTLKIQRTERGDSAVYLCASSPEPVTDTQYFGPGTRLTVL.